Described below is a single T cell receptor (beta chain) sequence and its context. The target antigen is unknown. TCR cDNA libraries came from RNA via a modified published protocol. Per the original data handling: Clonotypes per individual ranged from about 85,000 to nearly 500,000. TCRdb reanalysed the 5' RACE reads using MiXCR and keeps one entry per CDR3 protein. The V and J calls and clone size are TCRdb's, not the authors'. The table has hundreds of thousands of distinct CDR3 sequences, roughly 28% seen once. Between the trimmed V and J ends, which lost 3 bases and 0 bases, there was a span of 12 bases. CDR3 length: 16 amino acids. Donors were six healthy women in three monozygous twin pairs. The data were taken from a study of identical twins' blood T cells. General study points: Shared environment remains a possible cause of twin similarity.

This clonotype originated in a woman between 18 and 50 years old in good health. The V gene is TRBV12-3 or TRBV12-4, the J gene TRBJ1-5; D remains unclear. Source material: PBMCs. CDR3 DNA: TGTGCCAGCAGTTTTCATCCGGGATATAGCAATCAGCCCCAGCATTTT. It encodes CASSFHPGYSNQPQHF.